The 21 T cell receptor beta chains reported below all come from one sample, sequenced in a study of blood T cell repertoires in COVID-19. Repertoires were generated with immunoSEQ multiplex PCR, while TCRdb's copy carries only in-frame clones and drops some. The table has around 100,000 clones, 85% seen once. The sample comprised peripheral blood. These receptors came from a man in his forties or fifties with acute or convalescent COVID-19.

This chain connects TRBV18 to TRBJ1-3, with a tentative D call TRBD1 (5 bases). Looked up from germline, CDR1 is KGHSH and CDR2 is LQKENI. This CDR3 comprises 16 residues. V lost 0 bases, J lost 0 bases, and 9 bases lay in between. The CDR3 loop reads CASSPPIGGSGNTIYF. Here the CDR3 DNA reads TGTGCCAGCTCACCACCGATCGGGGGCTCTGGAAACACCATATATTTT.

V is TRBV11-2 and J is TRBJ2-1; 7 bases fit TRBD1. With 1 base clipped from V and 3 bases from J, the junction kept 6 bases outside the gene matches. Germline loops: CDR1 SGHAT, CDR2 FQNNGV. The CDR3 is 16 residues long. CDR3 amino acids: CASSLVRHRGYNEQFF. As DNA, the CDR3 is TGTGCCAGCAGCTTAGTTCGACACAGGGGCTACAATGAGCAGTTCTTC.

CDR3 amino acids: CASSLATGDIYEQYF. In nucleotides, the CDR3 is TGCGCCAGCAGCTTAGCGACAGGAGACATCTACGAGCAGTACTTC. V usage is TRBV5-1 and J usage is TRBJ2-7; D is perhaps TRBD1 (6 bases). Germline values: CDR1 SGHRS, CDR2 YFSETQ. With 2 bases removed from V and 3 bases from J, the gap between germline ends came to 15 bases. The CDR3 covers 15 residues.

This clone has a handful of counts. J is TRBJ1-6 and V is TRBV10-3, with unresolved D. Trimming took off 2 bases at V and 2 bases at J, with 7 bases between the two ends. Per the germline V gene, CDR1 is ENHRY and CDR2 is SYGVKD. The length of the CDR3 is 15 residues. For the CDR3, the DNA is TGTGCCATCAGTGAGGAAGTAGCCTATAATTCACCCCTCCACTTT. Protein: CAISEEVAYNSPLHF.

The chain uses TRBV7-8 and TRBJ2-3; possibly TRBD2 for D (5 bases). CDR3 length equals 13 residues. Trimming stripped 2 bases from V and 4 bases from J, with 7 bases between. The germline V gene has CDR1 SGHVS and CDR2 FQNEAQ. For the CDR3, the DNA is TGTGCCAGCAGCTTATCTAGCCCAGATACGCAGTATTTT. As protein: CASSLSSPDTQYF. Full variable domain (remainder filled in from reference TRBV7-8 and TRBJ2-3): GAGVSQSPRYKVAKRGQDVALRCDPISGHVSLFWYQQALGQGPEFLTYFQNEAQLDKSGLPSDRFFAERPEGSVSTLKIQRTQQEDSAVYLCASSLSSPDTQYFGPGTRLTVL.

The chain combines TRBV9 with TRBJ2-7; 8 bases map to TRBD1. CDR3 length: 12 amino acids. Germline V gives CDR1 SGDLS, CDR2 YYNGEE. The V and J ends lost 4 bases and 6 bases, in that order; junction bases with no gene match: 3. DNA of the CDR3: TGTGCCAGCAGCATACAGGGGGGCGAGCAGTACTTC. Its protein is CASSIQGGEQYF.

The CDR3 bases are TGTGCCAGCTCACCCCGCAGGACAGCTCAAGGAAACACCATATATTTT. Encoded protein: CASSPRRTAQGNTIYF. The chain recombines TRBV18 with TRBJ1-3, with D maybe TRBD1 (6 bases). Per germline, CDR1 KGHSH and CDR2 LQKENI. Deletions cut 3 bases from V and 4 bases from J, with 16 bases between. The CDR3 runs to 16 residues.

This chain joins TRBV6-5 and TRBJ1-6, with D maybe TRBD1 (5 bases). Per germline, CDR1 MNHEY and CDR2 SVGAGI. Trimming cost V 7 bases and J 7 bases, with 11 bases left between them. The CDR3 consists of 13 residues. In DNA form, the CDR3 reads TGTGCCAGCAATCCCGGGGGGAATTCACCCCTCCACTTT. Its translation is CASNPGGNSPLHF.

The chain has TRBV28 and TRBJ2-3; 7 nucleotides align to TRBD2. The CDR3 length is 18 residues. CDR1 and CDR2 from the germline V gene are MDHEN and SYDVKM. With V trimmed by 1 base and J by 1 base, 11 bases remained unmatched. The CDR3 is CASSLLGWTRDGTDTQYF. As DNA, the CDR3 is TGTGCCAGCAGTTTATTGGGCTGGACTAGGGACGGCACAGATACGCAGTATTTT.

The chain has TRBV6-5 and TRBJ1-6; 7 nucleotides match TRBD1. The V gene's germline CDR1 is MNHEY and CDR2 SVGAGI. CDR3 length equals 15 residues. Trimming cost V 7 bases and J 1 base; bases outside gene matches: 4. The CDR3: CASKSDRSYNSPLHF. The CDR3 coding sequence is TGTGCCAGCAAGTCGGACAGGTCCTATAATTCACCCCTCCACTTT.

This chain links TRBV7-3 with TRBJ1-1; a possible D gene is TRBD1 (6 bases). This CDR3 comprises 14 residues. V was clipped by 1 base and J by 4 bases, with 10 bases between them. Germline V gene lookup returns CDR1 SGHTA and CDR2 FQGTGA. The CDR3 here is CASSLRQGPTEAFF. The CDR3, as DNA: TGTGCCAGCAGCTTAAGGCAGGGGCCCACTGAAGCTTTCTTT.

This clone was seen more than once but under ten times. This CDR3 is CASSQSMFRDTEAFF. DNA of the CDR3: TGTGCCAGCAGCCAATCGATGTTCCGGGACACTGAAGCTTTCTTT. The chain links TRBV16 to TRBJ1-1; D remains unclear. CDR1 and CDR2 from the germline V gene are KGHSY and FQNENV. CDR3 size: 15 residues. V lost 0 bases to trimming and J lost 3 bases, with 11 bases between them.

The CDR3 DNA follows: TGTGCCAGCAGTGATCTGGGGAGGACCTACGAGCAGTACTTC. This sequence encodes CASSDLGRTYEQYF. This chain connects TRBV6-1 to TRBJ2-7; a possible D gene is TRBD2 (6 bases). This CDR3 spans 14 amino acids. CDR1 and CDR2 from the germline V gene are MNHNS and SASEGT. Deletions cut 3 bases from V and 2 bases from J, with 11 bases between.

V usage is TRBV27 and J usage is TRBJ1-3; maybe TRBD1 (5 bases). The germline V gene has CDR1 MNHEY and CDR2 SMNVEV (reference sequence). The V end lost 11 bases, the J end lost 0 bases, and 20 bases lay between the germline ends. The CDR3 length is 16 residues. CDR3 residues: CASKGWGPSSGNTIYF. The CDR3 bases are TGTGCCTCCAAGGGGTGGGGCCCCAGCTCTGGAAACACCATATATTTT.

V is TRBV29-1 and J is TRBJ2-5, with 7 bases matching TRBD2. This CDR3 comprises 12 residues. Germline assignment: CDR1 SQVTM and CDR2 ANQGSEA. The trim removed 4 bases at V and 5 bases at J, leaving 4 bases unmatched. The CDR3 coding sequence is TGCAGCGTTGGGCTGGGAGGGGAGACCCAGTACTTC. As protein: CSVGLGGETQYF.

The CDR3 nucleotides read TGTGCCAGCAGTTTTAGCCGACGGGCAGATACGCAGTATTTT. Amino acid sequence: CASSFSRRADTQYF. The chain couples TRBV27 to TRBJ2-3, with no clear D. Germline V gene lookup returns CDR1 MNHEY and CDR2 SMNVEV (reference sequence). The CDR3 length is 14 residues. The V end was cut by 3 bases, the J end by 4 bases, with 11 bases between.

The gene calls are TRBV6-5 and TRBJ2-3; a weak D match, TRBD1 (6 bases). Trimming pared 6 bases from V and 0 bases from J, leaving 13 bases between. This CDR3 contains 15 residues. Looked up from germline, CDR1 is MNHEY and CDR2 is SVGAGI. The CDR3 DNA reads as TGTGCCAGCAGCCCCGACAGGCGAAGCACAGATACGCAGTATTTT. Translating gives CASSPDRRSTDTQYF.

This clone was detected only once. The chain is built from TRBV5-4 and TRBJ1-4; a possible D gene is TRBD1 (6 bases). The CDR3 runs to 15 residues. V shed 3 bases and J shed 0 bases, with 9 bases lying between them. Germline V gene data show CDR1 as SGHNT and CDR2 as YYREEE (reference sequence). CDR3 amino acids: CASSSRTATNEKLFF. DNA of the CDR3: TGTGCCAGCAGCTCTCGGACAGCAACTAATGAAAAACTGTTTTTT.

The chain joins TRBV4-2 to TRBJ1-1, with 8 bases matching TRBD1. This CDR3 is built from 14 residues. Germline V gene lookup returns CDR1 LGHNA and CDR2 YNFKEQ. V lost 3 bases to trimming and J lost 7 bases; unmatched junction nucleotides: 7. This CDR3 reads CASSQVGTGGEAFF. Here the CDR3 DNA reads TGTGCCAGCAGCCAGGTTGGGACAGGAGGTGAAGCTTTCTTT.

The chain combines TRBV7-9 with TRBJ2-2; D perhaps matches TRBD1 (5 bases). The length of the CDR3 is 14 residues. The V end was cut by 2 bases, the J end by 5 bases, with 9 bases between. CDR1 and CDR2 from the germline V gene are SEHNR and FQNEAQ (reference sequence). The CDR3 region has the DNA TGTGCCAGCAGCTTAAGTGGGGCGACCGGGGAGCTGTTTTTT. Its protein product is CASSLSGATGELFF.

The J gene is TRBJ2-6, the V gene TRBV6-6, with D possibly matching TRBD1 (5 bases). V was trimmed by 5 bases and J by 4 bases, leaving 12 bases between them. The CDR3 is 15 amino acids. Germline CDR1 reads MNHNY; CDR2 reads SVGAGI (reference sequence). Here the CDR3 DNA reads TGTGCCAGCAGTCCGACTGGGGCCGGGGCCAACGTCCTGACTTTC. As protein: CASSPTGAGANVLTF.